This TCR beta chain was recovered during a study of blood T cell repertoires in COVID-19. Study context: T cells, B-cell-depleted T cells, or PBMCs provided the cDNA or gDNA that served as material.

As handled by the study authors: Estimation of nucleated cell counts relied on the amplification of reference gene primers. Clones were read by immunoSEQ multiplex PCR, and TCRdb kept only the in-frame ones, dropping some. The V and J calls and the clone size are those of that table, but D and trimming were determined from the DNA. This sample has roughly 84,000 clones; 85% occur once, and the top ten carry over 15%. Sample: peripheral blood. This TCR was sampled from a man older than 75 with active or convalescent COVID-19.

The chain's CDR3 is CATSDFRTGGNEQFF. CDR3 DNA sequence: TGTGCCACCAGTGATTTTAGGACAGGGGGCAATGAGCAGTTCTTC. The chain employs TRBV24-1 and TRBJ2-1; TRBD1 matches 10 bases. This CDR3 is 15 amino acids long. The V segment lost 1 base and the J segment 6 bases; nucleotides outside the gene matches: 2. From germline, CDR1 is KGHDR and CDR2 SFDVKD.